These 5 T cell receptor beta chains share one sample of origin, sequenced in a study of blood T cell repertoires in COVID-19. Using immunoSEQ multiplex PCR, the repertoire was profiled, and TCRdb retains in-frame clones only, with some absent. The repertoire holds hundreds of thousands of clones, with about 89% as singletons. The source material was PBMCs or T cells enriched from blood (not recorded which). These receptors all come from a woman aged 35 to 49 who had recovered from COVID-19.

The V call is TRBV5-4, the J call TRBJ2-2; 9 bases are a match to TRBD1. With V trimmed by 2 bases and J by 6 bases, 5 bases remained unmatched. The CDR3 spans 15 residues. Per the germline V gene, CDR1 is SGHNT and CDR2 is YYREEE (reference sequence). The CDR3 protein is CASSFNRGRSGELFF. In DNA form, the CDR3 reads TGTGCCAGCAGCTTCAACAGGGGGCGTTCCGGGGAGCTGTTTTTT.

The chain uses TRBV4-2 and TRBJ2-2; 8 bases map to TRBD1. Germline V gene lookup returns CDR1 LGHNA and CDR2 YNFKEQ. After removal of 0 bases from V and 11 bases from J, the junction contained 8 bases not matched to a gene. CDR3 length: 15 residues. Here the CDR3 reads CASSQEQDRAGELFF. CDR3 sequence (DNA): TGTGCCAGCAGCCAAGAGCAGGACAGGGCTGGAGAGCTGTTTTTT.

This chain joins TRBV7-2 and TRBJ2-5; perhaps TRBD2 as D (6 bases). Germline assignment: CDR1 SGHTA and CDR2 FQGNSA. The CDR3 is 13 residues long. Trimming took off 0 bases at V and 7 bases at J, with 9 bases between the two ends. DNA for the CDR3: TGTGCCAGCAGCTTAGCGCCTAGCGCGACCCAGTACTTC. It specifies CASSLAPSATQYF.

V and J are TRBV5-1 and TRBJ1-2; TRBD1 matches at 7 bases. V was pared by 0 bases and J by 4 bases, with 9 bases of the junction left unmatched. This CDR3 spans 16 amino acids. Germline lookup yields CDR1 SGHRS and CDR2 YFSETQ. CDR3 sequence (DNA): TGCGCCAGCAGCTTGGTGGGACAGACCCTGTCCTATGGCTACACCTTC. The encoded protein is CASSLVGQTLSYGYTF.

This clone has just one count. The CDR3 DNA reads TGTGCCAGCAAGTTGGCGGGACCAGATACGCAGTATTTT. It encodes CASKLAGPDTQYF. The rearrangement links TRBV7-8 to TRBJ2-3, with TRBD2 as a possible D gene (6 bases). The CDR3 spans 13 residues. Germline CDR1 and CDR2: SGHVS and FQNEAQ. The V end was cut by 7 bases, the J end by 4 bases, with 12 bases between.